The clone carrying this TCR beta chain was picked up a small number of times. RNA transcripts were the template for amplifying TCR beta CDR3 regions. The study used the HTBI primer set for a first-round RT-PCR of the TCR CDR3. Using its own MiXCR run on the multiplex PCR reads, TCRdb lists one record per CDR3 protein. The sample carries about 500,000 distinct CDR3 sequences, about 15% recorded once. Fresh 10 ml peripheral blood yielded PBMCs. V gave up 1 base and J gave up 8 bases, with 11 bases separating them. In germline, CDR1 is LGHNA, CDR2 YSLEER. The CDR3 spans 13 residues. The data belong to a study of T cells in Graves' hyperthyroidism and ophthalmopathy. Turning to the study itself: Any treatment followed the collection of peripheral blood at initial diagnosis.

Specimen: blood. The origin of this receptor is a woman under 30 with Graves' ophthalmopathy. J is TRBJ1-2 and V is TRBV4-3; D ambiguous. The CDR3 here is CASSQVSREGYTF. The DNA for the CDR3 is TGCGCCAGCAGCCAAGTTTCGAGGGAGGGCTACACCTTC.